A single sample gave rise to the 17 T cell receptor beta chains below, sequenced in a study of blood T cells in healthy people across ages. PCR was performed a second time for about 6 to 12 cycles using a sample-barcoded 5' primer and a J-beta primer mix. In TCRdb, the 5' RACE reads were re-called with MiXCR into one record per CDR3 protein. The sample has 750,000 to 950,000 distinct CDR3 sequences, 53% seen once. Sequencing was performed on blood. These receptors came from a man older than 75 in good health.

The V gene is TRBV5-1, the J gene TRBJ2-7, with a possible D match to TRBD2 (6 bases). Germline V gene data show CDR1 as SGHRS and CDR2 as YFSETQ. The CDR3 runs to 15 residues. Trimming shortened V by 0 bases and J by 2 bases, and 12 bases separated the two germline ends. In DNA form, the CDR3 reads TGCGCCAGCAGCTTGGCACGCGGGGTCCCCTACGAGCAGTACTTC. Amino acid sequence: CASSLARGVPYEQYF.

The V and J genes are TRBV29-1 and TRBJ2-1, with 16 bases fitting TRBD2. V lost 6 bases to trimming and J lost 2 bases; unmatched junction nucleotides: 7. The CDR3 totals 17 residues. Germline values: CDR1 SQVTM, CDR2 ANQGSEA. CDR3 nucleotides: TGCAGCGTCGCGGGACTAGCGGGAGGGCGAACCTACAATGAGCAGTTCTTC. This codes for CSVAGLAGGRTYNEQFF.

This clonotype was recorded only once. One end of the junction fails to match germline, which may point to a read error. In DNA, the CDR3 is TGTGCCAGCAGCCAAGAACTAGCGGTTTACAATGAGCTGTTCTTC. Translating gives CASSQELAVYNELFF. The chain employs TRBV4-2 and TRBJ2-1; 8 bases match TRBD2. Per germline, CDR1 LGHNA and CDR2 YNFKEQ. The CDR3 has 15 amino acids.

The V call is TRBV5-6, the J call TRBJ2-1, with D possibly being TRBD1 or TRBD2 (6 bases each). Trimming took 3 bases from V and 0 from J, leaving 16 bases between them. CDR3 length equals 17 residues. Germline V gene sequence: CDR1 SGHDT, CDR2 YYEEEE. CDR3 nucleotides: TGTGCCAGCAGCTCGTGGGGGGCGGCTAGCTCCTACAATGAGCAGTTCTTC. It codes for CASSSWGAASSYNEQFF. The full variable domain, rest sourced from reference TRBV5-6 and TRBJ2-1, is DAGVTQSPTHLIKTRGQQVTLRCSPKSGHDTVSWYQQALGQGPQFIFQYYEEEERQRGNFPDRFSGHQFPNYSSELNVNALLLGDSALYLCASSSWGAASSYNEQFFGPGTRLTVL.

The chain carries TRBV5-1 and TRBJ2-1, with D unresolved. The J call may not be correct, given that the DNA end is closer to TRBJ2-7. This CDR3 region has 14 residues. Germline V lookup: CDR1 SGHRS, CDR2 YFSETQ. CDR3 sequence: CASSLDPTYNEQYF. DNA of the CDR3: TGCGCCAGCAGTCTAGACCCAACCTACAATGAGCAGTACTTC.

V and J are TRBV29-1 and TRBJ2-3, with D tentatively TRBD2 (6 bases). The CDR3 loop spans 13 amino acids. Trimming shortened V by 8 bases and J by 5 bases, and 17 bases separated the two germline ends. Germline lookup yields CDR1 SQVTM and CDR2 ANQGSEA. This CDR3 reads CSWAGGMEDTQYF. In DNA form, the CDR3 reads TGCAGCTGGGCGGGCGGGATGGAAGATACGCAGTATTTT.

A few counts support this clonotype. V is TRBV5-1 and J is TRBJ2-7; the D gene could be TRBD1 or TRBD2 (5 bases each). This CDR3 has 14 amino acids. Trimming took off 2 bases at V and 5 bases at J, with 14 bases between the two ends. Germline CDR1 is SGHRS and CDR2 is YFSETQ. The CDR3 DNA is TGCGCCAGCAGCTTTATGGGGGAACGTAACGAGCAGTACTTC. This gives the protein CASSFMGERNEQYF.

The rearrangement links TRBV7-8 to TRBJ2-1, with TRBD2 identical over 10 bases. V dropped 1 base and J dropped 4; count of bases not matched to a gene: 22. The CDR3 is 22 amino acids. Germline-derived CDR1 and CDR2 are SGHVS and FQNEAQ. The CDR3 coding sequence is TGTGCCAGCAGCTTAGGGGCCCTAGCGGGAGTTCGGAGTCCCTTGGGGTACAATGAGCAGTTCTTC. Its protein is CASSLGALAGVRSPLGYNEQFF.

The chain employs TRBV5-1 and TRBJ2-3, with 12 bases matching TRBD2. The germline V gene encodes CDR1 SGHRS and CDR2 YFSETQ. The junction had 3 bases not matched to a gene; V was cut back by 6 bases and J by 1 base. The CDR3 contains 15 residues. The CDR3 here is CASIPSGGGTDTQYF. DNA of the CDR3: TGCGCCAGCATCCCTAGCGGGGGGGGCACAGATACGCAGTATTTT.

In its sample, this clonotype was seen a few times. The chain uses TRBV10-3 and TRBJ2-3; 7 bases are a match to TRBD1. The CDR3 runs to 16 residues. With 3 bases clipped from V and 4 bases from J, the junction kept 10 bases outside the gene matches. Germline V gene sequence: CDR1 ENHRY, CDR2 SYGVKD. The CDR3 region is CAISDPTGSRADTQYF. The CDR3 DNA reads as TGTGCCATCAGTGACCCGACAGGGAGTCGGGCAGATACGCAGTATTTT.

This clonotype came up a few times. The gene calls are TRBV3-1 and TRBJ2-5; 9 bases line up with TRBD2. Per germline, CDR1 LGHDT and CDR2 YNNKEL (reference sequence). This CDR3 spans 16 amino acids. V shed 4 bases, J shed 5 bases, and the junction held 11 bases outside the gene matches. The CDR3 DNA sequence: TGTGCCAGCAGCCTTCCGGGACTAGCTTCTCGGGAGACCCAGTACTTC. Amino acid sequence: CASSLPGLASRETQYF.

This chain joins TRBV12-3 or TRBV12-4 and TRBJ2-5, with D hard to call. The last part of the DNA fits TRBJ2-7 better; the J call may be wrong. This CDR3 has 13 residues. DNA of the CDR3: TGTGCCAGCAGCAGAACCGTGCCCTCCGAGCAGTACTTC. Protein: CASSRTVPSEQYF.

V gene TRBV25-1 combines with J gene TRBJ1-1; D gene uncertain. Trimming left V 0 bases short and J 4 bases short, with 6 bases between. Germline CDR1 is MGHDK and CDR2 is SYGVNS. This CDR3 spans 13 amino acids. The CDR3 protein is CASSEYIGTEAFF. CDR3 DNA: TGTGCCAGCAGTGAATATATAGGCACTGAAGCTTTCTTT.

A remark on this clonotype: The junction does not match germline at one end; this may be a read error. The chain uses TRBV2 and TRBJ2-3; 10 bases fit TRBD2. The germline gives CDR1 SNHLY, CDR2 FYNNEI. This CDR3 spans 14 amino acids. The CDR3 DNA reads TGTGCCGGCAGTCTAGCGGGAGTCCTCAGATACGCGTATTTT. Protein sequence: CAGSLAGVLRYAYF. The full variable domain, completed using reference TRBV2 and TRBJ2-3, is EPEVTQTPSHQVTQMGQEVILRCVPISNHLYFYWYRQILGQKVEFLVSFYNNEISEKSEIFDDQFSVERPDGSNFTLKIRSTKLEDSAMYFCAGSLAGVLRYAYFGPGTRLTVL.

This clonotype was detected only a few times. The chain carries TRBV2 and TRBJ1-2; 10 bases align to TRBD1. Germline-derived CDR1 and CDR2 are SNHLY and FYNNEI. The junction had 7 bases not matched to a gene; V was cut back by 4 bases and J by 11 bases. This CDR3 comprises 13 residues. The CDR3: CASSGSTGGRYTF. The CDR3 region has the DNA TGTGCCAGCAGTGGCTCGACAGGGGGCCGGTACACCTTC.

Written as DNA, the CDR3 is TGCGCCAGCAGCCCCGGTCCCGGACAGGGGGTGGCTGAAGCTTTCTTT. Translating gives CASSPGPGQGVAEAFF. The V gene is TRBV5-1, the J gene TRBJ1-1; TRBD1 agrees at 10 bases. The CDR3 length is 16 residues. The ends lost 4 bases at V and 6 bases at J; junction bases unmatched: 12. CDR1 is SGHRS, CDR2 YFSETQ, per germline. The full variable domain, completed using reference TRBV5-1 and TRBJ1-1, is KAGVTQTPRYLIKTRGQQVTLSCSPISGHRSVSWYQQTPGQGLQFLFEYFSETQRNKGNFPGRFSGRQFSNSRSEMNVSTLELGDSALYLCASSPGPGQGVAEAFFGQGTRLTVV.

Only a few counts were recorded for this clonotype. V and J are TRBV12-3 or TRBV12-4 and TRBJ2-7; TRBD2 matches 8 bases. J was trimmed by 10 bases and V by 3 bases; bases with no gene match: 11. The CDR3 has 14 amino acids. DNA for the CDR3: TGTGCCAGCAGTTTGAGAGCGGGAGTAACGGAACAGTACTTC. Protein sequence: CASSLRAGVTEQYF.